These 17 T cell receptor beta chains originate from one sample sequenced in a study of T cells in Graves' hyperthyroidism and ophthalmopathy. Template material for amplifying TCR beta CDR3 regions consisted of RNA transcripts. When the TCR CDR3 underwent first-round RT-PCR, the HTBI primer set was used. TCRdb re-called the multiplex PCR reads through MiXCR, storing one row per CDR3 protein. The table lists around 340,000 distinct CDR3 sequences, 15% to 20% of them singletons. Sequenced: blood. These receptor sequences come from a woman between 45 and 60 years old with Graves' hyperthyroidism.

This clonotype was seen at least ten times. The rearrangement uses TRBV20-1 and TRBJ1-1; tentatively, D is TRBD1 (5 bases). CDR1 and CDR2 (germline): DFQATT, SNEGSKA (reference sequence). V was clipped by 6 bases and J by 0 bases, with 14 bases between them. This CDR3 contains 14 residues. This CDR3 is CSALKGVMNTEAFF. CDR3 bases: TGCAGTGCGTTAAAAGGGGTCATGAACACTGAAGCTTTCTTT.

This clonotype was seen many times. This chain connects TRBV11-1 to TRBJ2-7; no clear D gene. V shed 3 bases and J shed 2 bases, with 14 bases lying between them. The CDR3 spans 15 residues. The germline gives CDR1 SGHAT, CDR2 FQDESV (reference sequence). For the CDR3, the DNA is TGTGCCAGCAGCTTCGGTTCGACGGATACCTACGAGCAGTACTTC. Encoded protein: CASSFGSTDTYEQYF. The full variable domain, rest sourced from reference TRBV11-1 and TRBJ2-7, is EAEVAQSPRYKITEKSQAVAFWCDPISGHATLYWYRQILGQGPELLVQFQDESVVDDSQLPKDRFSAERLKGVDSTLKIQPAELGDSAMYLCASSFGSTDTYEQYFGPGTRLTVT.

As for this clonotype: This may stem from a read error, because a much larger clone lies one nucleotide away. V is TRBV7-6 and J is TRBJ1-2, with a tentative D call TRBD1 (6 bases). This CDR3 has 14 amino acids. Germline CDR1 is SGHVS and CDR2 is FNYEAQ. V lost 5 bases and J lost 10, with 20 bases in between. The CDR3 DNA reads TGTGCCAGCAGCCCCATGGCAGGGGAGGATGACTACACCTTC. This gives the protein CASSPMAGEDDYTF.

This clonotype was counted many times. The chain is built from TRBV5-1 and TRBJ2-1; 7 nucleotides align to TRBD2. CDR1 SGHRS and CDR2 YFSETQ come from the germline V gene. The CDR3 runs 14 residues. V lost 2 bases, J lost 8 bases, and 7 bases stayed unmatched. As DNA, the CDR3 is TGCGCCAGCAGCTTAACGGTTGCGGGGGATGAGCAGTTCTTC. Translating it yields CASSLTVAGDEQFF. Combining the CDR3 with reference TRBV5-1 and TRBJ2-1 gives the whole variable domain KAGVTQTPRYLIKTRGQQVTLSCSPISGHRSVSWYQQTPGQGLQFLFEYFSETQRNKGNFPGRFSGRQFSNSRSEMNVSTLELGDSALYLCASSLTVAGDEQFFGPGTRLTVL.

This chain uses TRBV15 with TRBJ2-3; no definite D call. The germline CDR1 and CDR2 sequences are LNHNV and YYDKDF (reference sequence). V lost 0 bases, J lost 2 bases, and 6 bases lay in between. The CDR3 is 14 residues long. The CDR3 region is CATSREADTDTQYF. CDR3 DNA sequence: TGTGCCACCAGCAGAGAGGCAGACACAGATACGCAGTATTTT.

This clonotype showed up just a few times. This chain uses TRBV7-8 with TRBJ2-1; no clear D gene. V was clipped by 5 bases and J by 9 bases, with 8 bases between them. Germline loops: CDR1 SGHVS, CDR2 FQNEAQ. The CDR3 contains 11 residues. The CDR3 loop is CASSPRTEQFF. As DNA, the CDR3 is TGTGCCAGCAGCCCCAGGACTGAGCAGTTCTTC.

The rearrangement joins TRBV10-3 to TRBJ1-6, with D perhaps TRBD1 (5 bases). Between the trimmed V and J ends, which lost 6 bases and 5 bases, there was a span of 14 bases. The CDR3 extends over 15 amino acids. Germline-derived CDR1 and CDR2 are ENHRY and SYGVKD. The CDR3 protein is CAIRFTGDNNSPLHF. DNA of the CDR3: TGTGCCATCAGATTTACAGGAGACAATAATTCACCCCTCCACTTT.

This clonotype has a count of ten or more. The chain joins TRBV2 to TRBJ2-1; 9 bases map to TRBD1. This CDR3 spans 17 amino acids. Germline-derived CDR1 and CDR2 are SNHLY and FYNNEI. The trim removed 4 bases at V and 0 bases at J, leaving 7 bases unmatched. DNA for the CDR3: TGTGCCAGCAGTGGGGACAGGGCACGAAGCTCCTACAATGAGCAGTTCTTC. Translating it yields CASSGDRARSSYNEQFF.

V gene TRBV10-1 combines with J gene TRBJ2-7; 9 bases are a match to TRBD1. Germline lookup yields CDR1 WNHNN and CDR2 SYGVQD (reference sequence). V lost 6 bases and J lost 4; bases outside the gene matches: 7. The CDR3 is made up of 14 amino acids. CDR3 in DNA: TGCGCCAGCAGGCCCGGGACAGGGCAATACGAGCAGTACGTC. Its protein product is CASRPGTGQYEQYV.

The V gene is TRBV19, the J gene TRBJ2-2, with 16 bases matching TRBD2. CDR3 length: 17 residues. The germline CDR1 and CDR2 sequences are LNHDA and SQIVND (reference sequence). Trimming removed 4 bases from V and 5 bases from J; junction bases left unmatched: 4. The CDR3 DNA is TGTGCCAGTAGTAGGGGACTAGCGGGAGGGGGAACCGGGGAGCTGTTTTTT. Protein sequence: CASSRGLAGGGTGELFF.

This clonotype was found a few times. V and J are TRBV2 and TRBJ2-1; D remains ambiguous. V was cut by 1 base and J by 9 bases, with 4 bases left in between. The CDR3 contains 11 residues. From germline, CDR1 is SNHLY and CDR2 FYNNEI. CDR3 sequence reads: CASSEEGEQFF. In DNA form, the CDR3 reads TGTGCCAGCAGTGAAGAAGGTGAGCAGTTCTTC. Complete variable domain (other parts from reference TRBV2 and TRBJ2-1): EPEVTQTPSHQVTQMGQEVILRCVPISNHLYFYWYRQILGQKVEFLVSFYNNEISEKSEIFDDQFSVERPDGSNFTLKIRSTKLEDSAMYFCASSEEGEQFFGPGTRLTVL.

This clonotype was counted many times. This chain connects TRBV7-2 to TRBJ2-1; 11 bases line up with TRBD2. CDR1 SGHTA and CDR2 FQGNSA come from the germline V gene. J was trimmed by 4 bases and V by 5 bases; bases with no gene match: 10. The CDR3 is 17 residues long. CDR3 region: CASSPKPGTSGYNEQFF. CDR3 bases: TGTGCCAGCAGCCCGAAACCCGGGACTAGCGGATACAATGAGCAGTTCTTC.

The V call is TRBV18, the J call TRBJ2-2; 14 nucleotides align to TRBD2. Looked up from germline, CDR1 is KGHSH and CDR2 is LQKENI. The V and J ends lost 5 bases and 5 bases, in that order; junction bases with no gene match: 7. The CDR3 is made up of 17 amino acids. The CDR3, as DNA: TGTGCCAGCTCATCGGGACTAGCGGGAGACGGGACCGGGGAGCTGTTTTTT. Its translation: CASSSGLAGDGTGELFF. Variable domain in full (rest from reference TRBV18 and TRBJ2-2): NAGVMQNPRHLVRRRGQEARLRCSPMKGHSHVYWYRQLPEEGLKFMVYLQKENIIDESGMPKERFSAEFPKEGPSILRIQQVVRGDSAAYFCASSSGLAGDGTGELFFGEGSRLTVL.

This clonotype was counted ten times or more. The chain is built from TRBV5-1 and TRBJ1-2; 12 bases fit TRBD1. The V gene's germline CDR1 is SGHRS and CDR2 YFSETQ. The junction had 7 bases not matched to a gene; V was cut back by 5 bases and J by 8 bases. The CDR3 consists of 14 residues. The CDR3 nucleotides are TGCGCCAGCAGTCCCGGGACAGGGGGCAGAGGCTACACCTTC. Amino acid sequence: CASSPGTGGRGYTF.

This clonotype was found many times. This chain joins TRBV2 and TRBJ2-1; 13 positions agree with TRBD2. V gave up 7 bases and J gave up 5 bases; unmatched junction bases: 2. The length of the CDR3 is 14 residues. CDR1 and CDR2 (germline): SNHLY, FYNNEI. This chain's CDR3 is CASIGTSGDNEQFF. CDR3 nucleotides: TGTGCCAGCATTGGGACTAGCGGGGACAATGAGCAGTTCTTC.

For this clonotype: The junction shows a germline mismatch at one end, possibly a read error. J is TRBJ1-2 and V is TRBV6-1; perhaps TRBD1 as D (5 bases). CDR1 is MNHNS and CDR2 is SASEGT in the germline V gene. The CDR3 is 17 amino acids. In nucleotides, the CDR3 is TGTGCCAGCAGCGAAGGGGCAGGGTTAATAGTATCCTATGGCTACACCTTC. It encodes CASSEGAGLIVSYGYTF.

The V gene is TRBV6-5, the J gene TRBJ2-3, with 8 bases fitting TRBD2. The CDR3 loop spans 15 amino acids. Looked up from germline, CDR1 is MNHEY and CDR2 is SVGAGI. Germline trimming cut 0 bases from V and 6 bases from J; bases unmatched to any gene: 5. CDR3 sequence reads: CASSYSYSGADTQYF. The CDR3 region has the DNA TGTGCCAGCAGTTACTCTTATAGCGGGGCTGATACGCAGTATTTT.